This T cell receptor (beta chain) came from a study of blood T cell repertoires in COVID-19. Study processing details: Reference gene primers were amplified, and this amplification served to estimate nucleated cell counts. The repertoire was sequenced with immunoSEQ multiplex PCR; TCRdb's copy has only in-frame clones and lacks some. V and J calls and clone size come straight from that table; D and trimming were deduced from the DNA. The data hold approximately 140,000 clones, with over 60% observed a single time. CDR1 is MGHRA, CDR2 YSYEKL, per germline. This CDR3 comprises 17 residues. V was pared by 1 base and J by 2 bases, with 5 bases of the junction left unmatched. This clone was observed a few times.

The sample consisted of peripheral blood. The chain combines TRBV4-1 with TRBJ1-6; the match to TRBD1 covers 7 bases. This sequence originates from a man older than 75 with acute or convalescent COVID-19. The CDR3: CASSQAQGGAYNSPLHF. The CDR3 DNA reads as TGCGCCAGCAGCCAAGCGCAGGGGGGCGCCTATAATTCACCCCTCCACTTT.